The 17 T cell receptor beta chains listed next were all sequenced from one sample in a study of blood T cell repertoires in COVID-19. Some clones are missing from TCRdb's copy, which holds only in-frame ones; the method was immunoSEQ multiplex PCR. Of roughly 330,000 clones listed, about 85% are singletons. Sequences were obtained from PBMCs or T cells enriched from blood (not recorded which). The origin of the receptors is a woman under 40 who had recovered from COVID-19.

The chain carries TRBV3-1 (or the pseudogene TRBV3-2) and TRBJ2-6; D is perhaps TRBD2 (5 bases). The germline V gene encodes CDR1 LGHDT and CDR2 YNNKEL (reference sequence). Trimming removed 0 bases from V and 0 bases from J, with 9 bases in between. This CDR3 contains 17 residues. The CDR3 nucleotides are TGTGCCAGCAGCCAAGATTTCGGGATCTCTGGGGCCAACGTCCTGACTTTC. This codes for CASSQDFGISGANVLTF.

The chain joins TRBV7-8 to TRBJ1-1, with a weak D call TRBD1 (5 bases). The germline CDR1 and CDR2 sequences are SGHVS and FQNEAQ. The V and J ends lost 1 base and 3 bases respectively, with 15 bases between them. The CDR3 spans 16 residues. The CDR3 protein is CASSLVAGTGDTEAFF. In nucleotides, the CDR3 is TGTGCCAGCAGCTTAGTCGCGGGGACCGGGGACACTGAAGCTTTCTTT.

In its sample, this clone was seen once. The chain has TRBV7-9 and TRBJ1-5, with 8 positions matching TRBD1. The CDR3 has 13 amino acids. The V gene's germline CDR1 is SEHNR and CDR2 FQNEAQ (reference sequence). Germline trimming cut 5 bases from V and 9 bases from J; bases unmatched to any gene: 6. CDR3 in DNA: TGTGCCAGCAGCGAGACAGGGGCGTTGCCCCAGCATTTT. It specifies CASSETGALPQHF. Drawing the rest from reference TRBV7-9 and TRBJ1-5, the complete variable domain is DTGVSQNPRHKITKRGQNVTFRCDPISEHNRLYWYRQTLGQGPEFLTYFQNEAQLEKSRLLSDRFSAERPKGSFSTLEIQRTEQGDSAMYLCASSETGALPQHFGDGTRLSIL.

The genes are TRBV5-1 and TRBJ2-1; no clear D. The CDR3 runs to 13 residues. CDR1 SGHRS and CDR2 YFSETQ come from the germline V gene. The germline V and J ends were trimmed by 4 bases and 5 bases, with 10 bases remaining between them. The DNA of the CDR3 is TGCGCCAGCAGCCCCACAGTGAACAATGAGCAGTTCTTC. It is translated as CASSPTVNNEQFF.

The V and J genes are TRBV5-1 and TRBJ1-6; TRBD1 aligns across 10 bases. V lost 3 bases and J lost 9; bases outside the gene matches: 9. In germline, CDR1 is SGHRS, CDR2 YFSETQ. This CDR3 is built from 16 residues. As DNA, the CDR3 is TGCGCCAGCAGCTCAGGGACAGGGGCCCTTAGTTCACCCCTCCACTTT. Protein: CASSSGTGALSSPLHF.

This rearrangement joins TRBV7-2 to TRBJ1-6; unclear D gene. The V end lost 4 bases, the J end lost 5 bases, and 12 bases lay between the germline ends. Germline CDR1 and CDR2: SGHTA and FQGNSA. This CDR3 contains 15 residues. CDR3 bases: TGTGCCAGCAGCTCTCGGAGTTTTAATAATTCACCCCTCCACTTT. Amino acid sequence: CASSSRSFNNSPLHF.

This chain connects TRBV4-1 to TRBJ1-1; 8 positions match TRBD1. The ends lost 7 bases at V and 8 bases at J; junction bases unmatched: 12. The CDR3 runs 14 residues. Per germline, CDR1 MGHRA and CDR2 YSYEKL. CDR3 protein: CASKLEATGDEAFF. DNA of the CDR3: TGCGCCAGCAAACTCGAGGCGACAGGGGACGAAGCTTTCTTT.

The rearrangement uses TRBV6-5 and TRBJ1-1; TRBD1 matches at 8 bases. CDR1 MNHEY and CDR2 SVGAGI come from the germline V gene. This CDR3 contains 15 residues. The V gene end was trimmed by 4 bases and the J gene end by 0 bases; junction bases not matched to a gene: 4. Here the CDR3 reads CASSFRTGMNTEAFF. The CDR3 nucleotides read TGTGCCAGCAGTTTCCGGACAGGGATGAACACTGAAGCTTTCTTT.

The rearrangement joins TRBV6-5 to TRBJ2-7; TRBD2 matches 11 bases. With 7 bases clipped from V and 5 bases from J, the junction kept 4 bases outside the gene matches. The CDR3 spans 13 residues. CDR1 and CDR2 (germline): MNHEY, SVGAGI. CDR3: CASTLAGGNEQYF. The CDR3 nucleotides are TGTGCCAGCACCCTAGCGGGGGGAAACGAGCAGTACTTC.

The J gene is TRBJ2-1, the V gene TRBV11-3; 7 nucleotides agree with TRBD1. The CDR3 runs 14 residues. J lost 7 bases, V lost 0 bases, and 3 bases had no gene match. CDR1 is SGHNT, CDR2 YENEEA, per germline. CDR3: CASSLDWDRNEQFF. The CDR3 DNA sequence: TGTGCCAGCAGCTTAGATTGGGACAGAAATGAGCAGTTCTTC.

V and J are TRBV19 and TRBJ1-5; no definite D call. Germline values: CDR1 LNHDA, CDR2 SQIVND (reference sequence). This CDR3 is built from 14 residues. V lost 3 bases to trimming and J lost 7 bases, with 13 bases between them. CDR3 DNA: TGTGCCAGTAGTATCGCACAGCGGCACCAGCCCCAGCATTTT. Its translation is CASSIAQRHQPQHF.

The chain links TRBV6-1 to TRBJ1-1; possible D gene TRBD1, 5 bases. CDR3 size: 14 residues. Germline V gene sequence: CDR1 MNHNS, CDR2 SASEGT. The V end was cut by 2 bases, the J end by 8 bases, with 15 bases between. The CDR3 protein is CASSELGAAGEAFF. DNA for the CDR3: TGTGCCAGCAGTGAATTAGGGGCGGCAGGGGAAGCTTTCTTT.

The gene calls are TRBV4-3 and TRBJ2-7; TRBD1 matches 8 bases. Trimming removed 2 bases from V and 4 bases from J; junction bases left unmatched: 10. Germline V CDR1 and CDR2: LGHNA, YSLEER. The CDR3 contains 16 residues. This chain's CDR3 is CASSQSTGVGVYEQYF. As DNA, the CDR3 is TGCGCCAGCAGCCAATCGACAGGGGTTGGGGTTTACGAGCAGTACTTC.

On this clone itself: The sample has other DNA sequences that encode this CDR3 too. The chain couples TRBV3-1 (or the pseudogene TRBV3-2) to TRBJ1-1; D call uncertain. The CDR3 loop spans 12 amino acids. Germline V lookup: CDR1 LGHDT, CDR2 YNNKEL (reference sequence). The V end lost 4 bases, the J end lost 5 bases, and 8 bases lay between the germline ends. CDR3 sequence: CASSRASTEAFF. Here the CDR3 DNA reads TGTGCCAGCAGCCGGGCTTCGACTGAAGCTTTCTTT.

This rearrangement joins TRBV5-5 to TRBJ1-1, with 8 bases lining up with TRBD1. The CDR3 is made up of 16 amino acids. Germline V CDR1 and CDR2: SGHKS, YYEKEE (reference sequence). With 4 bases clipped from V and 0 bases from J, the junction kept 8 bases outside the gene matches. The CDR3 nucleotides read TGTGCCAGCAGCCGAAGACAGGGGCCCATGAACACTGAAGCTTTCTTT. This sequence encodes CASSRRQGPMNTEAFF.

The chain has TRBV2 and TRBJ2-2; a possible D gene is TRBD2 (6 bases). Trimming stripped 3 bases from V and 4 bases from J, with 15 bases between. This CDR3 has 16 residues. CDR1 and CDR2 (germline): SNHLY, FYNNEI. The CDR3 loop is CASSDRWEVPTGELFF. CDR3 DNA sequence: TGTGCCAGCAGTGACAGATGGGAGGTGCCCACCGGGGAGCTGTTTTTT. Full variable domain (missing parts from reference TRBV2 and TRBJ2-2): EPEVTQTPSHQVTQMGQEVILRCVPISNHLYFYWYRQILGQKVEFLVSFYNNEISEKSEIFDDQFSVERPDGSNFTLKIRSTKLEDSAMYFCASSDRWEVPTGELFFGEGSRLTVL.

The chain combines TRBV18 with TRBJ1-2, with 8 bases identical to TRBD1. V shed 4 bases and J 6 bases; nucleotides not matched to a gene: 13. CDR3 size: 16 residues. Germline loops: CDR1 KGHSH, CDR2 LQKENI. The CDR3: CASSRLTGDGFDGYTF. CDR3 nucleotides: TGTGCCAGCTCACGATTGACAGGGGACGGATTCGATGGCTACACCTTC.